A single sample gave rise to the 18 T cell receptor beta chains below, sequenced in a study of T cell clonality in common variable immunodeficiency. TCRdb keeps only in-frame clones here, not all; method: immunoSEQ multiplex PCR. Recorded here are roughly 51,000 clones, none singletons. Sequenced input: peripheral blood mononuclear cells. These receptors were collected from a person between 18 and 69 years old in good health.

This clone was counted ten times or more. The CDR3 end lies 3 residues beyond the end of the read and is filled in from the germline J gene. The rearrangement joins TRBV19 to TRBJ2-7; 8 bases agree with TRBD1. The CDR3 extends over 14 amino acids. CDR1 is LNHDA, CDR2 SQIVND, per germline (reference sequence). J gave up 0 bases and V 5 bases, and 3 bases lay outside the gene matches. The DNA read from the CDR3 is TGTGCCAGTAGTCTTACAGGGGGCTCCTACGAG. Translation: CASSLTGGSYE. In full, the CDR3 reads CASSLTGGSYEQYF.

This clone was observed at least ten times. The sequenced fragment ends 3 residues before the CDR3 boundary, so the rest is inferred from the germline J gene. This chain connects TRBV18 to TRBJ1-6; possible D gene TRBD1, 5 bases. CDR1 is KGHSH and CDR2 is LQKENI in the germline V gene. V lost 4 bases to trimming and J lost 10 bases, with 14 bases between them. The CDR3 totals 14 residues. The CDR3 spells CASSRDGEGSPLHF. The CDR3 bases that were read are TGTGCCAGCTCACGCGATGGGGAGGGGTCACCC.

A note on this clone: The sequenced fragment ends 3 residues before the CDR3 boundary, so the rest is inferred from the germline J gene. The chain recombines TRBV5-1 with TRBJ2-1, with a possible D match to TRBD1 (5 bases). The V end lost 1 base, the J end lost 6 bases, and 11 bases lay between the germline ends. This CDR3 region has 14 residues. The V gene's germline CDR1 is SGHRS and CDR2 YFSETQ. CDR3 DNA, as far as it was read: TGCGCCAGCAGCTTGACAACAGGTAGCAATGAG. Translation gives CASSLTTGSNE. The full CDR3 protein is CASSLTTGSNEQFF.

In this sample, this clone turned up many times. The read halts 3 residues ahead of the CDR3 end, with the missing end drawn from the germline J gene. The rearrangement links TRBV20-1 to TRBJ1-2, with D unclear. This CDR3 comprises 13 residues. CDR1 is DFQATT and CDR2 is SNEGSKA in the germline V gene (reference sequence). V gave up 2 bases and J gave up 3 bases, with 10 bases separating them. The sequenced part of the CDR3 DNA is TGCAGTGCTAGATCCGGGGTTGACTATGGC. Translated: CSARSGVDYG. The full-length CDR3 reads as CSARSGVDYGYTF.

This clone was counted many times. The read terminates 3 residues before the CDR3 end, so the remaining end is supplied by the germline J gene. The gene calls are TRBV19 and TRBJ2-5, with TRBD1 identical over 9 bases. After removal of 8 bases from V and 3 bases from J, the junction contained 7 bases not matched to a gene. The CDR3 spans 14 residues. Germline loops: CDR1 LNHDA, CDR2 SQIVND (reference sequence). The chain's CDR3 is CASSDRGGKETQYF. CDR3 bases read: TGTGCCAGTTCGGACAGGGGCGGGAAAGAGACC.

This clone was observed a few times. Coverage ceases 3 residues before the CDR3 finishes, and the germline J gene fills in the end. J is TRBJ2-7 and V is TRBV20-1; 12 nucleotides align to TRBD1. This CDR3 is 18 amino acids long. With 3 bases clipped from V and 2 bases from J, the junction kept 14 bases outside the gene matches. Germline lookup yields CDR1 DFQATT and CDR2 SNEGSKA (reference sequence). The part of the CDR3 DNA that was read is TGCAGTGCTAGTCCTCCGGGGGACAGGGGGCGATTGCCCTACGAG. It specifies CSASPPGDRGRLPYE. The CDR3 as a whole reads CSASPPGDRGRLPYEQYF.

Remarks on this clone: The sequenced fragment ends 3 residues before the CDR3 boundary, so the rest is inferred from the germline J gene. V is TRBV2 and J is TRBJ1-2; D might be TRBD1 (6 bases). This CDR3 has 15 residues. The V gene's germline CDR1 is SNHLY and CDR2 FYNNEI. CDR3: CASSGGRAVRDIYTF. CDR3 DNA (partial): TGTGCCAGCAGTGGGGGACGGGCCGTCAGGGACATC.

This clone was counted ten times or more. The read stops 3 residues short of the end of the CDR3; the missing end is completed from the germline J gene. The chain combines TRBV7-9 with TRBJ2-1; TRBD2 is a possible D gene (7 bases). The germline V and J ends were trimmed by 5 bases and 7 bases, with 18 bases remaining between them. From germline, CDR1 is SEHNR and CDR2 FQNEAQ (reference sequence). This CDR3 spans 15 amino acids. The CDR3 loop reads CASSQDGGRENEQFF. The sequenced CDR3 bases are TGTGCCAGCAGCCAAGACGGGGGGCGCGAGAATGAG.

This clone was found many times. Read sequence stops 3 residues before the CDR3 end, and the germline J gene provides the missing end. The rearrangement links TRBV19 to TRBJ2-1; TRBD1 agrees at 9 bases. CDR1 and CDR2 (germline): LNHDA, SQIVND (reference sequence). The V gene end was trimmed by 5 bases and the J gene end by 7 bases; junction bases not matched to a gene: 9. The CDR3 covers 15 residues. The CDR3 DNA, read in part, is TGTGCCAGTAGTGACGGCGGGACAGGGCTTAATGAG. Translating gives CASSDGGTGLNE. In full, the CDR3 is CASSDGGTGLNEQFF.

This clone was picked up many times. The read ends 3 residues before the CDR3 terminus; that terminus is restored from the germline J gene. The rearrangement links TRBV13 to TRBJ2-3; tentative D call: TRBD2 (5 bases). Germline values: CDR1 PRHDT, CDR2 FYEKMQ (reference sequence). V dropped 2 bases and J dropped 0 bases, with 9 bases sitting between them. The CDR3 contains 15 residues. CDR3 loop: CASSLIPGSTDTQYF. CDR3 bases read: TGTGCCAGCAGCTTAATTCCGGGGAGCACAGATACG. The full variable domain, in which reference TRBV13 and TRBJ2-3 provide the parts outside the CDR3, is AAGVIQSPRHLIKEKRETATLKCYPIPRHDTVYWYQQGPGQDPQFLISFYEKMQSDKGSIPDRFSAQQFSDYHSELNMSSLELGDSALYFCASSLIPGSTDTQYFGPGTRLTVL.

This clone was counted at least ten times. The read terminates 3 residues ahead of where the CDR3 ends, so the germline J gene completes it. The rearrangement links TRBV5-6 to TRBJ2-1; D gene unclear. Trimming left V 7 bases short and J 2 bases short, with 16 bases between. This CDR3 has 15 residues. Germline V gene data show CDR1 as SGHDT and CDR2 as YYEEEE. The sequenced CDR3 bases are TGTGCCAGCCGCCAGTCGCAGGTCGCCTACAATGAG. As protein: CASRQSQVAYNE. The whole CDR3 protein reads CASRQSQVAYNEQFF. The full variable domain, completed using reference TRBV5-6 and TRBJ2-1, is DAGVTQSPTHLIKTRGQQVTLRCSPKSGHDTVSWYQQALGQGPQFIFQYYEEEERQRGNFPDRFSGHQFPNYSSELNVNALLLGDSALYLCASRQSQVAYNEQFFGPGTRLTVL.

This clone was detected ten times or more. The CDR3 end falls 3 residues outside the read, so it is completed with the germline J gene. The chain uses TRBV2 and TRBJ2-3; D is perhaps TRBD1 (6 bases). Germline values: CDR1 SNHLY, CDR2 FYNNEI. Trimming shortened V by 8 bases and J by 0 bases, and 15 bases separated the two germline ends. The CDR3 is made up of 15 amino acids. CDR3 residues: CASGEQGSSTDTQYF. CDR3 DNA (partial): TGTGCCAGCGGAGAACAGGGATCTAGCACAGATACG.

This clone was seen repeatedly, ten times or more. The sequence runs out 3 residues before the end of the CDR3; the remainder is reconstructed from the germline J gene. The J gene is TRBJ2-1, the V gene TRBV6-1; D not certain. The CDR3 totals 16 residues. The V gene's germline CDR1 is MNHNS and CDR2 SASEGT. Trimming cost V 2 bases and J 2 bases, with 13 bases left between them. The CDR3 loop reads CASSESYTSTYNEQFF. Incomplete CDR3 DNA: TGTGCCAGCAGTGAATCGTACACATCCACCTACAATGAG.

This clone was found many times. The missing CDR3 end, 3 residues past where the read stops, is filled in from the germline J gene. V is TRBV18 and J is TRBJ2-7; 7 nucleotides match TRBD1. V lost 4 bases to trimming and J lost 6 bases; unmatched junction nucleotides: 12. The CDR3 consists of 15 residues. The germline V gene has CDR1 KGHSH and CDR2 LQKENI. CDR3 in amino acids: CASSLDRELPLEQYF. The CDR3 bases that were read are TGTGCCAGCTCACTTGACAGGGAGCTTCCTCTCGAG.

As for this clone: The CDR3 extends 3 residues past the end of the read, so its final part is completed from the germline J gene. The chain uses TRBV7-9 and TRBJ1-1, with D tentatively TRBD1 (6 bases). Germline CDR1 reads SEHNR; CDR2 reads FQNEAQ (reference sequence). There are 13 residues in the CDR3. Trimming pared 5 bases from V and 6 bases from J, leaving 13 bases between. The CDR3 loop reads CASSPPGVPEAFF. The DNA read from the CDR3 is TGTGCCAGCAGCCCTCCAGGGGTCCCTGAA.

To note about this clone: The CDR3 end is not reached by the read, which stops 3 residues before it; the germline J gene fills it in. The V and J genes are TRBV5-5 and TRBJ1-2; D perhaps matches TRBD1 (5 bases). V dropped 4 bases and J dropped 2 bases, with 12 bases sitting between them. CDR1 is SGHKS and CDR2 is YYEKEE in the germline V gene (reference sequence). The CDR3 covers 14 residues. The CDR3 reads CASSQRGGNYGYTF. The covered CDR3 bases are TGTGCCAGCAGCCAGCGGGGGGGAAACTATGGC.

This clone appeared many times. Here the CDR3 reads CASSWAFGSYEQYF. Incomplete CDR3 DNA: TGCGCCAGCAGCTGGGCTTTTGGCTCCTACGAG. The chain links TRBV4-1 to TRBJ2-7; no firm D call. The read gets to within 3 residues of the CDR3 end, and the germline J gene fills in the rest. The CDR3 runs to 14 residues. The germline gives CDR1 MGHRA, CDR2 YSYEKL. Trimming shortened V by 5 bases and J by 0 bases, and 11 bases separated the two germline ends.

Ten or more counts support this clone. The DNA ends 3 residues before the CDR3 does, and the rest of the CDR3 is filled in from the germline J gene. The chain employs TRBV19 and TRBJ1-1; 8 bases fit TRBD1. V lost 8 bases to trimming and J lost 4 bases; unmatched junction nucleotides: 3. This CDR3 is 12 amino acids long. The germline gives CDR1 LNHDA, CDR2 SQIVND (reference sequence). This chain's CDR3 is CASATGGTEAFF. The part of the CDR3 DNA that was read is TGTGCCAGTGCAACAGGGGGCACTGAA.